The present T cell receptor (beta chain) was sequenced within a study of blood T cell repertoires in COVID-19. In the study overall: The United States, Italy and Spain supplied acute and convalescent COVID-19 samples. Nucleic acid was either cDNA or gDNA, and it came from T cells, B-cell-depleted T cells, or PBMCs.

Per the study methods: Amplification of reference gene primers was used by the study to estimate nucleated cell counts. TCRdb's table, derived via immunoSEQ multiplex PCR, lists solely in-frame clones and lacks some. D and trimming come from the DNA, and the V and J calls and clone size come from that table. In the table there are roughly 68,000 clones, 90% of which are singletons. The V gene end was trimmed by 1 base and the J gene end by 5 bases; junction bases not matched to a gene: 7. In germline, CDR1 is SGHDN, CDR2 FVKESK. The CDR3 extends over 15 amino acids. The receptor was derived from a woman older than 75 with active COVID-19. Sequencing input: peripheral blood. This chain joins TRBV14 and TRBJ1-2, with 7 nucleotides matching TRBD1. CDR3 protein: CASSQGQGYSYGYTF. DNA of the CDR3: TGTGCCAGCAGCCAAGGACAGGGATACAGTTATGGCTACACCTTC.